This entry lists 19 T cell receptor beta chains sequenced from one sample in a study of CD8 T cells in Susac syndrome. RNA was extracted with the RNeasy kit, and a quantity of roughly 0.5 to 1 ug was reverse transcribed using random hexamers. TCRdb processed the immunoSEQ multiplex PCR reads anew with MiXCR; each CDR3 protein has one entry. The table lists roughly 200,000 distinct CDR3 sequences, 93% of them singletons. Sequencing used CD4+ T cells from PBMCs. These receptors came from a human donor in good health.

The chain couples TRBV15 to TRBJ1-4; a possible D gene is TRBD1 (5 bases). The CDR3 is made up of 15 amino acids. Between the trimmed V and J ends, which lost 0 bases and 8 bases, there was a span of 13 bases. CDR1 is LNHNV and CDR2 is YYDKDF in the germline V gene (reference sequence). CDR3 amino acids: CATSRDHAGREKLFF. The CDR3 DNA is TGTGCCACCAGCAGAGATCATGCAGGGCGGGAAAAACTGTTTTTT.

The chain carries TRBV23-1 and TRBJ2-7; tentative D call: TRBD1 (9 bases). TRBV23-1 is labeled an ORF, and its function is uncertain. There are 23 residues in the CDR3. Deletions cut 2 bases from V and 0 bases from J, with 35 bases between. The CDR3 region has the DNA TGCGCCAGCAGTCAAATACCGGGACAGGGAGATGCGGCGGGGGGCCTCCTCTCCTACGAGCAGTACGTC. Protein sequence: CASSQIPGQGDAAGGLLSYEQYV.

This chain links TRBV20-1 with TRBJ2-3, with 8 nucleotides matching TRBD2. This CDR3 region has 11 residues. The V and J ends lost 8 bases and 7 bases, in that order; junction bases with no gene match: 5. Germline V gives CDR1 DFQATT, CDR2 SNEGSKA (reference sequence). The CDR3 DNA is TGCAGTACGGGCGGGGGGTATACGCAGTATTTT. It yields the protein CSTGGGYTQYF.

Here the CDR3 DNA reads TGCGCCAGCAGTCAAAGGTGGCAGACCTACGAGCAGTACGTC. Amino acid sequence: CASSQRWQTYEQYV. The rearrangement uses TRBV23-1 and TRBJ2-7; D gene unclear. TRBV23-1 has ORF status, its function being uncertain. The length of the CDR3 is 14 residues. Deletions cut 2 bases from V and 2 bases from J, with 10 bases between.

The chain links TRBV5-1 to TRBJ2-5; TRBD1 matches at 7 bases. The ends lost 5 bases at V and 4 bases at J; junction bases unmatched: 14. Germline lookup yields CDR1 SGHRS and CDR2 YFSETQ. CDR3 length equals 16 residues. The CDR3 nucleotides are TGCGCCAGCAGTGGAGGCCTGGGACAGCCTGGAGAGACCCAGTACTTC. It yields the protein CASSGGLGQPGETQYF. The variable domain in full, with the rest retrieved from reference TRBV5-1 and TRBJ2-5, is KAGVTQTPRYLIKTRGQQVTLSCSPISGHRSVSWYQQTPGQGLQFLFEYFSETQRNKGNFPGRFSGRQFSNSRSEMNVSTLELGDSALYLCASSGGLGQPGETQYFGPGTRLLVL.

V gene TRBV6-5 combines with J gene TRBJ1-4; 7 bases fit TRBD1. Trimming removed 7 bases from V and 0 bases from J; junction bases left unmatched: 5. This CDR3 has 15 residues. The V gene's germline CDR1 is MNHEY and CDR2 SVGAGI. The CDR3: CASTPRGATNEKLFF. The DNA for the CDR3 is TGTGCCAGCACCCCCAGGGGGGCAACTAATGAAAAACTGTTTTTT.

The chain links TRBV20-1 to TRBJ2-3; 10 bases line up with TRBD1. Germline values: CDR1 DFQATT, CDR2 SNEGSKA (reference sequence). The CDR3 covers 14 residues. Losses at the gene ends were 3 bases for V and 4 bases for J; bases not matched to a gene: 4. CDR3 residues: CSASGDRGPDTQYF. The CDR3 DNA is TGCAGTGCTAGTGGGGACAGGGGCCCAGATACGCAGTATTTT.

The J gene is TRBJ2-5, the V gene TRBV29-1; perhaps D is TRBD1 or TRBD2 (6 bases each). This CDR3 is 13 amino acids long. Trimming pared 2 bases from V and 7 bases from J, leaving 14 bases between. CDR1 is SQVTM and CDR2 is ANQGSEA in the germline V gene. CDR3 amino acids: CSVEKGGGATQYF. The CDR3 DNA is TGCAGCGTTGAAAAGGGGGGTGGAGCGACCCAGTACTTC.

In DNA, the CDR3 is TGCGCCAGCAGCACCATCGGAGGGAGGGGAGGAAGCTATGGCTACACCTTC. This codes for CASSTIGGRGGSYGYTF. The J gene is TRBJ1-2, the V gene TRBV5-1; possible D gene TRBD1, 5 bases. Trimming removed 4 bases at V and 4 bases at J, with 23 bases between. Germline CDR1 is SGHRS and CDR2 is YFSETQ. This CDR3 has 17 amino acids.

V gene TRBV9 combines with J gene TRBJ2-4; D not resolved. This CDR3 region has 16 residues. The V end lost 0 bases, the J end lost 3 bases, and 13 bases lay between the germline ends. The germline gives CDR1 SGDLS, CDR2 YYNGEE. The CDR3 bases are TGTGCCAGCAGCGTAGAGAAGGGTTTGGGCAAAAACATTCAGTACTTC. Translating gives CASSVEKGLGKNIQYF.

The chain joins TRBV27 to TRBJ1-2, with D possibly being TRBD1 (5 bases). Germline V gives CDR1 MNHEY, CDR2 SMNVEV (reference sequence). V gave up 3 bases and J gave up 7 bases, with 21 bases separating them. The CDR3 covers 16 residues. DNA for the CDR3: TGTGCCAGCAGTTTCGTGGGGGAACTCGGCCTGGGTGGCTACACCTTC. This translates into CASSFVGELGLGGYTF.

The gene calls are TRBV28 and TRBJ1-2; D remains unclear. The germline CDR1 and CDR2 sequences are MDHEN and SYDVKM. Trimming cost V 4 bases and J 11 bases, with 14 bases left between them. CDR3 length equals 12 residues. CDR3 sequence reads: CASSYNSKRYTF. For the CDR3, the DNA is TGTGCCAGCAGTTACAATTCCAAGAGATACACCTTC.

The J gene is TRBJ1-5, the V gene TRBV25-1; D not certain. Germline CDR1 and CDR2: MGHDK and SYGVNS. This CDR3 is built from 18 residues. Trimming cost V 4 bases and J 1 base, with 20 bases left between them. DNA for the CDR3: TGTGCCAGCAGTGTCCCCCCCTGGAGGGAAAGAAGCAATCAGCCCCAGCATTTT. This translates into CASSVPPWRERSNQPQHF. Filled out from reference TRBV25-1 and TRBJ1-5, the complete variable domain reads EADIYQTPRYLVIGTGKKITLECSQTMGHDKMYWYQQDPGMELHLIHYSYGVNSTEKGDLSSESTVSRIRTEHFPLTLESARPSHTSQYLCASSVPPWRERSNQPQHFGDGTRLSIL.

V and J are TRBV3-1 and TRBJ1-2; D remains ambiguous. CDR1 is LGHDT and CDR2 is YNNKEL in the germline V gene (reference sequence). The CDR3 length is 12 residues. V lost 4 bases and J 4 bases, leaving 7 bases between the germline ends. Here the CDR3 reads CASSRGFYGYTF. The CDR3 DNA reads TGTGCCAGCAGCCGGGGTTTCTATGGCTACACCTTC.

This clonotype was picked up one time. The chain carries TRBV19 and TRBJ2-3; D is uncertain. The V gene's germline CDR1 is LNHDA and CDR2 SQIVND (reference sequence). CDR3 length equals 14 residues. V lost 3 bases and J 9 bases, leaving 16 bases between the germline ends. The CDR3 region is CASSIETFSETQYF. CDR3 coding DNA: TGTGCCAGTAGTATTGAGACGTTCAGTGAGACGCAGTATTTT.

The chain recombines TRBV10-3 with TRBJ2-2, with D possibly being TRBD2 (6 bases). Germline values: CDR1 ENHRY, CDR2 SYGVKD. V was clipped by 5 bases and J by 7 bases, with 11 bases between them. The CDR3 loop spans 13 amino acids. For the CDR3, the DNA is TGTGCCATCAGTACGGAGGGTTACGGGGAGCTGTTTTTT. This encodes CAISTEGYGELFF.

This chain connects TRBV28 to TRBJ1-2; D not resolved. From germline, CDR1 is MDHEN and CDR2 SYDVKM. The germline V and J ends were trimmed by 5 bases and 4 bases, with 11 bases remaining between them. The CDR3 length is 13 residues. Here the CDR3 DNA reads TGTGCCAGCAGTACGAATGACCTCTATGGCTACACCTTC. It specifies CASSTNDLYGYTF.

This chain joins TRBV6-2 or TRBV6-3 and TRBJ1-1; D gene unclear. This CDR3 region has 13 residues. The ends were cut back, 6 bases at V and 5 bases at J, with 13 bases in the middle. The germline V gene encodes CDR1 MNHEY and CDR2 SVGEGT. The DNA for the CDR3 is TGTGCCAGCAGCCCCGATTTGTGGACTGAAGCTTTCTTT. Encoded protein: CASSPDLWTEAFF.

The chain has TRBV28 and TRBJ1-4, with 9 bases matching TRBD1. Germline V gene sequence: CDR1 MDHEN, CDR2 SYDVKM. V lost 7 bases to trimming and J lost 6 bases; unmatched junction nucleotides: 15. The CDR3 length is 17 residues. CDR3 protein: CASTGTGSPQEYEKLFF. The CDR3 region has the DNA TGTGCCAGCACCGGGACAGGGAGCCCTCAAGAGTATGAAAAACTGTTTTTT.